This T cell receptor (beta chain) appears in the sequencing data of a study of siplizumab effects on memory and regulatory T cells. V gave up 1 base and J gave up 2 bases; unmatched junction bases: 11. The germline V gene encodes CDR1 LGHNA and CDR2 YNFKEQ. The CDR3 loop spans 20 amino acids. Comments on this clone: Its specificity is not known.

For every sample, about 10^5 TCR templates were assayed. Some clones are missing from TCRdb's copy, which holds only in-frame ones; the method was immunoSEQ multiplex PCR. The sample contains about 100,000 clones, about 95% of which appear only once. Study-level points and caveats: A naive or memory phenotype could not be assigned to roughly 75-96% of the proliferating CD4+ or CD8+ clones. There appeared to be greater diversity in naive T cells than in memory cells, and naive T cells seemed major contributors to the alloresponse.

The source of this sequence is a human donor in good health. The material sequenced was non-Treg CD4+ T cells sorted from blood. V and J are TRBV4-2 and TRBJ2-1; 13 bases map to TRBD2. In DNA form, the CDR3 reads TGTGCCAGCAGCCAAGCCCCGGGACTAGCGGGAAGATTAACCTACAATGAGCAGTTCTTC. It specifies CASSQAPGLAGRLTYNEQFF.